One and the same sample provided the 19 T cell receptor beta chains below, sequenced in a study of cytomegalovirus exposure and HLA in healthy donors. Only in-frame clones appear in the TCRdb table, and some are missing; sequencing was by immunoSEQ multiplex PCR. Counted here are 150,000 or so clones, approximately 94% occurring once; the ten biggest clones make up approximately 1.8%. Sequencing was performed on PBMCs. These receptors were obtained from a man aged 18-30 years in good health and CMV-seropositive.

The J gene is TRBJ2-7, the V gene TRBV19, with TRBD2 matching over 7 bases. V lost 5 bases, J lost 0 bases, and 7 bases stayed unmatched. CDR3 length: 15 amino acids. Germline values: CDR1 LNHDA, CDR2 SQIVND (reference sequence). The CDR3 here is CASSLRGDSSYEQYF. The DNA for the CDR3 is TGTGCCAGTAGTCTCCGGGGGGATTCCTCCTACGAGCAGTACTTC.

The chain combines TRBV7-8 with TRBJ2-5, with TRBD2 identical over 7 bases. The CDR3 spans 14 residues. Trimming removed 5 bases from V and 5 bases from J; junction bases left unmatched: 8. In germline, CDR1 is SGHVS, CDR2 FQNEAQ. For the CDR3, the DNA is TGTGCCAGCAGCCCGGGGAGGGTAGGCGAGACCCAGTACTTC. It is translated as CASSPGRVGETQYF. The complete variable domain, with remaining parts taken from reference TRBV7-8 and TRBJ2-5, reads GAGVSQSPRYKVAKRGQDVALRCDPISGHVSLFWYQQALGQGPEFLTYFQNEAQLDKSGLPSDRFFAERPEGSVSTLKIQRTQQEDSAVYLCASSPGRVGETQYFGPGTRLLVL.

This clone came up once. This sequence joins TRBV7-2 and TRBJ1-5; possible D gene TRBD1, 5 bases. V shed 2 bases and J shed 2 bases, with 10 bases lying between them. Germline lookup yields CDR1 SGHTA and CDR2 FQGNSA. CDR3 length equals 15 residues. CDR3 nucleotides: TGTGCCAGCAGCTTACAGTCGGGGGGCAATCAGCCCCAGCATTTT. This sequence encodes CASSLQSGGNQPQHF.

The chain uses TRBV2 and TRBJ2-1; 14 nucleotides align to TRBD2. Trimming at V came to 5 bases and at J to 1 base, leaving 7 bases not matched to a gene. The CDR3 is 18 amino acids. The germline V gene has CDR1 SNHLY and CDR2 FYNNEI. The CDR3 region is CASSPGTSGRGSYNEQFF. The DNA for the CDR3 is TGTGCCAGCAGTCCCGGGACTAGCGGGAGAGGATCCTACAATGAGCAGTTCTTC.

The J gene is TRBJ2-3, the V gene TRBV2; TRBD2 agrees at 13 bases. The V gene's germline CDR1 is SNHLY and CDR2 FYNNEI. V lost 6 bases, J lost 6 bases, and 6 bases stayed unmatched. The CDR3 has 15 residues. The CDR3 sequence is CASRTLAGGPDTQYF. The CDR3 DNA reads TGTGCCAGCAGGACACTAGCGGGAGGGCCGGATACGCAGTATTTT.

The rearrangement joins TRBV5-6 to TRBJ1-4, with D maybe TRBD1 (6 bases). Germline CDR1 and CDR2: SGHDT and YYEEEE. CDR3 length: 15 residues. V shed 2 bases and J shed 3 bases, with 11 bases lying between them. The CDR3 DNA sequence: TGTGCCAGCAGCTTAGGGGGTGCGGCTAATGAAAAACTGTTTTTT. Translated: CASSLGGAANEKLFF.

The CDR3 bases are TGCGCCAGCAAGAAAGGGACAGGGGGTCCTTTGAACACTGAAGCTTTCTTT. It is translated as CASKKGTGGPLNTEAFF. V usage is TRBV5-1 and J usage is TRBJ1-1; 11 positions agree with TRBD1. In germline, CDR1 is SGHRS, CDR2 YFSETQ. Trimming took 6 bases from V and 0 from J; bases not matched to a gene: 10. CDR3 length equals 17 residues.

This clone was counted a few times. The chain carries TRBV19 and TRBJ1-5; TRBD1 might be the D (6 bases). Trimming left V 10 bases short and J 4 bases short, with 14 bases between. The germline V gene has CDR1 LNHDA and CDR2 SQIVND (reference sequence). This CDR3 contains 13 residues. The CDR3 loop reads CATRDTVNQPQHF. CDR3 DNA: TGTGCCACCAGGGACACAGTGAATCAGCCCCAGCATTTT.

This chain uses TRBV9 with TRBJ2-3; 7 nucleotides align to TRBD1. The germline V gene has CDR1 SGDLS and CDR2 YYNGEE. The V gene end was trimmed by 4 bases and the J gene end by 3 bases; junction bases not matched to a gene: 11. The CDR3 has 16 residues. Written as DNA, the CDR3 is TGTGCCAGCAGCCAAGGGGGCGCTACTGGAACAGATACGCAGTATTTT. Residues: CASSQGGATGTDTQYF.

CDR3 nucleotides: TGTGCCAGCTCACCAGGCCAGATCTCCTACAATGAGCAGTTCTTC. Its translation: CASSPGQISYNEQFF. The chain combines TRBV18 with TRBJ2-1; the D is unclear. Germline CDR1 KGHSH, CDR2 LQKENI. The CDR3 is made up of 15 amino acids. Trimming pared 2 bases from V and 0 bases from J, leaving 8 bases between.

This chain joins TRBV5-4 and TRBJ2-7, with D perhaps TRBD2 (6 bases). The CDR3 has 16 residues. Germline values: CDR1 SGHNT, CDR2 YYREEE (reference sequence). With 0 bases removed from V and 7 bases from J, the gap between germline ends came to 20 bases. CDR3 loop: CASSLVPSGSAGEQYF. In DNA form, the CDR3 reads TGTGCCAGCAGCTTGGTTCCATCCGGATCGGCGGGGGAGCAGTACTTC.

J is TRBJ2-3 and V is TRBV11-1; 7 positions agree with TRBD2. CDR1 and CDR2 from the germline V gene are SGHAT and FQDESV (reference sequence). J was trimmed by 6 bases and V by 5 bases; bases with no gene match: 5. The length of the CDR3 is 13 residues. The CDR3 region is CASSRMGGDTQYF. The CDR3 DNA sequence: TGTGCCAGCAGCCGGATGGGGGGGGATACGCAGTATTTT. Filled out from reference TRBV11-1 and TRBJ2-3, the complete variable domain reads EAEVAQSPRYKITEKSQAVAFWCDPISGHATLYWYRQILGQGPELLVQFQDESVVDDSQLPKDRFSAERLKGVDSTLKIQPAELGDSAMYLCASSRMGGDTQYFGPGTRLTVL.

The chain carries TRBV5-1 and TRBJ2-1; 12 bases match TRBD2. The CDR3 is made up of 19 amino acids. Germline CDR1 is SGHRS and CDR2 is YFSETQ. The J segment lost 8 bases and the V segment lost 4 bases, leaving 19 bases of the junction unmatched. The DNA for the CDR3 is TGCGCCAGCAGCCCGTCCCCCCACTTTCTAGCGGGAGGGAGCCATGAGCAGTTCTTC. This translates into CASSPSPHFLAGGSHEQFF. Combining the CDR3 with reference TRBV5-1 and TRBJ2-1 gives the whole variable domain KAGVTQTPRYLIKTRGQQVTLSCSPISGHRSVSWYQQTPGQGLQFLFEYFSETQRNKGNFPGRFSGRQFSNSRSEMNVSTLELGDSALYLCASSPSPHFLAGGSHEQFFGPGTRLTVL.

The V gene is TRBV7-9, the J gene TRBJ1-1, with D possibly matching TRBD1 (5 bases). Trimming shortened V by 7 bases and J by 2 bases, and 14 bases separated the two germline ends. The germline gives CDR1 SEHNR, CDR2 FQNEAQ (reference sequence). The CDR3 is 14 amino acids. The CDR3 loop reads CASTWAGDNTEAFF. In DNA, the CDR3 is TGTGCCAGCACTTGGGCGGGGGATAACACTGAAGCTTTCTTT.

This chain joins TRBV7-9 and TRBJ2-3; D perhaps matches TRBD1 (5 bases). The CDR3 extends over 16 amino acids. V was cut by 5 bases and J by 2 bases, with 17 bases left in between. Germline V CDR1 and CDR2: SEHNR, FQNEAQ (reference sequence). The CDR3 sequence is CASSPLSGNPTDTQYF. The CDR3, as DNA: TGTGCCAGCAGCCCCCTCTCAGGGAATCCCACAGATACGCAGTATTTT. Full variable domain (missing parts from reference TRBV7-9 and TRBJ2-3): DTGVSQNPRHKITKRGQNVTFRCDPISEHNRLYWYRQTLGQGPEFLTYFQNEAQLEKSRLLSDRFSAERPKGSFSTLEIQRTEQGDSAMYLCASSPLSGNPTDTQYFGPGTRLTVL.

The chain carries TRBV29-1 and TRBJ2-7; 9 bases are shared with TRBD1. With 6 bases clipped from V and 5 bases from J, the junction kept 11 bases outside the gene matches. The CDR3 contains 14 residues. Per germline, CDR1 SQVTM and CDR2 ANQGSEA. The CDR3 sequence: CSVLRDRGTHEQYF. The DNA of the CDR3 is TGCAGCGTCTTGAGAGACAGGGGGACCCACGAGCAGTACTTC.

This chain connects TRBV2 to TRBJ1-2; 8 nucleotides align to TRBD1. The CDR3 extends over 16 amino acids. Trimming removed 3 bases from V and 3 bases from J; junction bases left unmatched: 9. Germline CDR1 is SNHLY and CDR2 is FYNNEI. The CDR3 nucleotides are TGTGCCAGCAGTGACCCAGGGGGCGACTCTTACTATGGCTACACCTTC. Translating it yields CASSDPGGDSYYGYTF.

The chain links TRBV29-1 to TRBJ2-1, with D possibly being TRBD2 (6 bases). CDR1 and CDR2 (germline): SQVTM, ANQGSEA. With 8 bases removed from V and 6 bases from J, the gap between germline ends came to 17 bases. This CDR3 is built from 13 residues. DNA of the CDR3: TGCAGCCCTTCCCTTGCCGGGAGCAATGAGCAGTTCTTC. Encoded protein: CSPSLAGSNEQFF.

As DNA, the CDR3 is TGTGCCAGCACCCGGGACAGGGGGTACTATGGCTACACCTTC. This codes for CASTRDRGYYGYTF. The rearrangement links TRBV2 to TRBJ1-2, with 11 nucleotides matching TRBD1. The CDR3 length is 14 residues. Germline values: CDR1 SNHLY, CDR2 FYNNEI. J gave up 3 bases and V 7 bases, and 4 bases lay outside the gene matches.